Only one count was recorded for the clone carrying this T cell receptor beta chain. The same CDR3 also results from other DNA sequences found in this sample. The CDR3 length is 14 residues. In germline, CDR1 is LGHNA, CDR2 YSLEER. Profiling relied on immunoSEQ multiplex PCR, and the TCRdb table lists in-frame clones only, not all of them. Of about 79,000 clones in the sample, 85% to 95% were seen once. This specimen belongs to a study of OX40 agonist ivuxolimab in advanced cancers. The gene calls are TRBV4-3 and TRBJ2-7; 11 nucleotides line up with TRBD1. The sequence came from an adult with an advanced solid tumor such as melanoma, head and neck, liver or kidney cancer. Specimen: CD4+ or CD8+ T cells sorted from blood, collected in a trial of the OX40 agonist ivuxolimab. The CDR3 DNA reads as TGCGCGAGCTCCCCGGGACAGGGGGCCTACGAGCAGTACTTC. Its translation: CASSPGQGAYEQYF.